Presented here are 8 T cell receptor beta chains from one specimen sequenced in a study of T cell responses to AZD1222 COVID-19 vaccine listed by TCRdb under 2021. Sample time point, as interpreted from the label and publication: baseline before first vaccination. The library was obtained by the immunoSEQ multiplex PCR assay. Entries here come from immuneACCESS through TCRdb and include only in-frame sequences with V and J called. Some clones fail to appear in such tables; in the studies checked, an unresolved V gene covers under half of the shortfall, and the cause of the remainder is unknown. The sample table lists around 50,000 clones, around 87% of them with a count of one. In total, the top ten clones hold roughly 17% of the sample. The specimen comprised peripheral blood, sampled on day 0 of AZD1222 vaccination. Receptor source: an adult in good health.

The chain uses TRBV28 and TRBJ2-7, with D perhaps matching TRBD2 (6 bases). V lost 5 bases to trimming and J lost 0 bases, with 11 bases between them. The V gene's germline CDR1 is MDHEN and CDR2 SYDVKM. The length of the CDR3 is 14 residues. In DNA form, the CDR3 reads TGTGCCAGCAGTGAAGCGGGCCGCTCCTACGAGCAGTACTTC. Protein: CASSEAGRSYEQYF. The full variable domain, rest sourced from reference TRBV28 and TRBJ2-7, is DVKVTQSSRYLVKRTGEKVFLECVQDMDHENMFWYRQDPGLGLRLIYFSYDVKMKEKGDIPEGYSVSREKKERFSLILESASTNQTSMYLCASSEAGRSYEQYFGPGTRLTVT.

The V gene is TRBV27, the J gene TRBJ1-4; no reliable D call. Germline V gives CDR1 MNHEY, CDR2 SMNVEV (reference sequence). V lost 2 bases and J lost 8, with 12 bases in between. The CDR3 runs 14 residues. CDR3 DNA: TGTGCCAGCAGTTTACTCGGGTCTACGGAAAAACTGTTTTTT. Its translation: CASSLLGSTEKLFF.

The chain recombines TRBV10-3 with TRBJ2-3, with D possibly being TRBD2 (6 bases). In germline, CDR1 is ENHRY, CDR2 SYGVKD. The CDR3 is 20 amino acids. Trimming took 2 bases from V and 2 from J, leaving 26 bases between them. The CDR3 loop is CAISEPTGSDRRGYTDTQYF. The DNA for the CDR3 is TGTGCCATCAGTGAGCCCACGGGCTCAGACCGGAGGGGTTACACAGATACGCAGTATTTT.

The V call is TRBV9, the J call TRBJ1-1, with 10 bases lining up with TRBD1. Germline V gene data show CDR1 as SGDLS and CDR2 as YYNGEE. The CDR3 sequence is 15 residues long. Germline trimming cut 4 bases from V and 3 bases from J; bases unmatched to any gene: 6. As DNA, the CDR3 is TGTGCCAGCAGCCAGAGGGGGACAGGGGACACTGAAGCTTTCTTT. Translation: CASSQRGTGDTEAFF.

The chain carries TRBV6-4 and TRBJ1-1; 9 nucleotides line up with TRBD1. Unmatched junction bases numbered 3, after V lost 5 bases and J lost 5 bases. Per the germline V gene, CDR1 is MRHNA and CDR2 is SNTAGT. This CDR3 has 13 residues. The CDR3 region is CASSRTGETEAFF. In nucleotides, the CDR3 is TGTGCCAGCAGTAGGACAGGGGAGACTGAAGCTTTCTTT.

The genes are TRBV6-4 and TRBJ2-2; perhaps TRBD2 as D (6 bases). The CDR3 sequence is 14 residues long. Per germline, CDR1 MRHNA and CDR2 SNTAGT. The ends were cut back, 4 bases at V and 1 base at J, with 7 bases in the middle. CDR3 loop: CASSASENTGELFF. The DNA of the CDR3 is TGTGCCAGCAGTGCTAGCGAGAACACCGGGGAGCTGTTTTTT.

V gene TRBV27 combines with J gene TRBJ2-1; D is unclear. V lost 3 bases, J lost 6 bases, and 9 bases lay in between. Germline V gene lookup returns CDR1 MNHEY and CDR2 SMNVEV (reference sequence). The CDR3 consists of 13 residues. For the CDR3, the DNA is TGTGCCAGCAGTTTTACCACCCGCAATGAGCAGTTCTTC. This translates into CASSFTTRNEQFF.

The rearrangement uses TRBV28 and TRBJ1-4; unclear D gene. This CDR3 region has 14 residues. V was trimmed by 4 bases and J by 3 bases, leaving 9 bases between them. Germline-derived CDR1 and CDR2 are MDHEN and SYDVKM. The CDR3 nucleotides read TGTGCCAGCAGTTGGGGAGGGTCTAATGAAAAACTGTTTTTT. The encoded protein is CASSWGGSNEKLFF. The full variable domain, completed using reference TRBV28 and TRBJ1-4, is DVKVTQSSRYLVKRTGEKVFLECVQDMDHENMFWYRQDPGLGLRLIYFSYDVKMKEKGDIPEGYSVSREKKERFSLILESASTNQTSMYLCASSWGGSNEKLFFGSGTQLSVL.